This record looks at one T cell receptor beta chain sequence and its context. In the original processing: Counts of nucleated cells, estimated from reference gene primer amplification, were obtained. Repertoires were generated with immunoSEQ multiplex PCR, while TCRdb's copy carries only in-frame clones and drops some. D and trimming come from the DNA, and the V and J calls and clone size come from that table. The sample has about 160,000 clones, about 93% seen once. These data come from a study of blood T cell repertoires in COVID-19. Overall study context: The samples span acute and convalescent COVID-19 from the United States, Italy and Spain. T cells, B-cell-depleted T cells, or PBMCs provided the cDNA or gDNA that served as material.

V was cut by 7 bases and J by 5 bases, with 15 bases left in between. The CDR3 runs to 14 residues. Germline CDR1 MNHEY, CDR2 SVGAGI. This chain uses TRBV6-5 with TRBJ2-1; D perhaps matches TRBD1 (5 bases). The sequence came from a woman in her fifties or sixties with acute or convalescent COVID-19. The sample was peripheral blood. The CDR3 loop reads CASMPIQDNNEQFF. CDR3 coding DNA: TGTGCCAGCATGCCGATTCAGGACAACAATGAGCAGTTCTTC.